These 3 T cell receptor beta chains came from one sample sequenced in a study of tumor-infiltrating lymphocytes in primary liver carcinoma. Unsorted bulk tissue of roughly 19-30 mg yielded co-extracted RNA and DNA. With around 520 ng total RNA as template and a constant-region primer, TCR beta cDNA was made. Libraries for TCR beta were built through three nested multiplex PCR rounds, which together made up a slightly modified ARM-PCR procedure. Investigators reported that the first two PCR rounds, at about 9 cycles each, used TRBV1-TRBV30 forward primers with a C-beta reverse primer. TCRdb reprocessed the multiplex PCR reads with MiXCR, giving one entry per CDR3 protein. The table lists some 120,000 distinct CDR3 sequences, 64% of them singletons. Sequenced: liver tumor tissue from sampling region 3. Stated subset: tumor region T3, left-lateral pole. The receptors derive from a woman aged 60-70 years with primary liver carcinoma and hepatitis B virus infection.

The J gene is TRBJ1-2, the V gene TRBV12-3 or TRBV12-4; 7 bases are a match to TRBD1. The CDR3 consists of 16 residues. Trimming removed 3 bases from V and 2 bases from J; junction bases left unmatched: 9. The CDR3 sequence is CASSFDGGTANYGYTF. CDR3 coding DNA: TGTGCCAGCAGTTTCGATGGAGGGACAGCGAACTATGGCTACACCTTC.

Notes on this clonotype: This could be a read error, since a much larger clone is one nucleotide away. The chain links TRBV4-2 to TRBJ1-1; D gene unclear. V dropped 2 bases and J dropped 1 base, with 8 bases sitting between them. There are 14 residues in the CDR3. Germline V gene data show CDR1 as LGHNA and CDR2 as YNFKEQ. The CDR3 is CASSQNERNTEAFF. In DNA form, the CDR3 reads TGTGCCAGCAGCCAAAATGAGAGGAACACTGAAGCTTTCTTT.

In this sample, this clonotype turned up many times. The chain uses TRBV7-8 and TRBJ1-4; no firm D call. V lost 2 bases and J 4 bases, leaving 11 bases between the germline ends. Germline V gene sequence: CDR1 SGHVS, CDR2 FQNEAQ. The CDR3 is 15 amino acids. The CDR3 DNA reads as TGTGCCAGCAGCTTAACCCTGGGAGTTAATGAAAAACTGTTTTTT. Translated, it gives CASSLTLGVNEKLFF.